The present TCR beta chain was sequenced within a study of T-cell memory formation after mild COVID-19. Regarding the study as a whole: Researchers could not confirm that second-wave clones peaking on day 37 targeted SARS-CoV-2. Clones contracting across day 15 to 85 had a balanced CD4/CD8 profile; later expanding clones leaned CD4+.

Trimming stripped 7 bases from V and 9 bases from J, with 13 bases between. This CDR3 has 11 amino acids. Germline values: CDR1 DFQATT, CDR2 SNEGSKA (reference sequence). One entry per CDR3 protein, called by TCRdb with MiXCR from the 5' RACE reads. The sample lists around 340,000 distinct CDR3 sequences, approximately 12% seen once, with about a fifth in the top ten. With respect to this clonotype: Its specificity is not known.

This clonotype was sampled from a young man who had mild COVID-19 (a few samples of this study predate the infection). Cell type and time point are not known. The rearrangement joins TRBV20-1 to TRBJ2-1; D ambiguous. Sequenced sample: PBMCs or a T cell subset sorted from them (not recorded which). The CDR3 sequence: CSGTFIGEQFF. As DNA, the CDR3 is TGCAGTGGAACCTTTATTGGTGAGCAGTTCTTC.